The T cell receptor beta chain under discussion was sequenced for a study of cytomegalovirus exposure and HLA in healthy donors. Worth noting for this clone: Antigen unknown.

Amplification used 60 Vbeta primers and 13 Jbeta primers. In the study's own analysis: It was a later analysis that counted roughly 79 million unique TCR beta chains, of which approximately 11 million were shared. Method: immunoSEQ multiplex PCR; TCRdb's copy keeps in-frame clones and lacks some. The V and J calls and the clone size are those of that table, but D and trimming were determined from the DNA. The sample includes approximately 40,000 clones, roughly 82% of them seen just once. The CDR3 runs to 17 residues. Germline V lookup: CDR1 SEHNR, CDR2 FQNEAQ (reference sequence). V lost 3 bases, J lost 0 bases, and 5 bases stayed unmatched. General study findings and limits: Sequencing likely caused a cluster of highly shared sequence variants. In a later analysis, across HLA loci, associated TCR counts were highest for DRB1, lowest for HLA-C. CMV serostatus stood as the only immune exposure information on hand.

The clonotype comes from a woman aged 18-29 years in good health and CMV-seropositive. The material sequenced was PBMCs. V gene TRBV7-9 combines with J gene TRBJ2-1; 10 bases map to TRBD2. The CDR3 nucleotides are TGTGCCAGCAGCTTCCCCTCTAGCGGGAGCTCCTACAATGAGCAGTTCTTC. The encoded protein is CASSFPSSGSSYNEQFF.